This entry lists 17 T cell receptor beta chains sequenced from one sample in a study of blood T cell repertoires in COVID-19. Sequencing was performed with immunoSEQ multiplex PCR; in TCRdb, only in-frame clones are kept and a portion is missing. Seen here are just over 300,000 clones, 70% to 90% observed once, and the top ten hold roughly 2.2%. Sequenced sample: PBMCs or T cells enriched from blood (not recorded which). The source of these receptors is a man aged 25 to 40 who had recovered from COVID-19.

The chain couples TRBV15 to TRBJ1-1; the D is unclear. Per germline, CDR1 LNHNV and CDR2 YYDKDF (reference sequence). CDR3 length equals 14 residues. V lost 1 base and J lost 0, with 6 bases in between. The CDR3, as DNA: TGTGCCACCAGCAGAGGGACTTTGAACACTGAAGCTTTCTTT. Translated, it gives CATSRGTLNTEAFF.

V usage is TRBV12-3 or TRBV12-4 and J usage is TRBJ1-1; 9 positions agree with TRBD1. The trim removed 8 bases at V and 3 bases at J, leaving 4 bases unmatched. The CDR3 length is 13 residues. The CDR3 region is CASRTGAYTEAFF. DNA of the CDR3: TGTGCCAGCCGGACAGGGGCGTACACTGAAGCTTTCTTT.

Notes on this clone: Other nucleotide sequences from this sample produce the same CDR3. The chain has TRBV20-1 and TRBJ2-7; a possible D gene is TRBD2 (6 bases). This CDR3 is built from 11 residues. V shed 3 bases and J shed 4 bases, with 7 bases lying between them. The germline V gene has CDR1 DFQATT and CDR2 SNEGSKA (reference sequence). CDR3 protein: CSARGGYEQYF. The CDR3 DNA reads TGCAGTGCTAGGGGGGGATACGAGCAGTACTTC.

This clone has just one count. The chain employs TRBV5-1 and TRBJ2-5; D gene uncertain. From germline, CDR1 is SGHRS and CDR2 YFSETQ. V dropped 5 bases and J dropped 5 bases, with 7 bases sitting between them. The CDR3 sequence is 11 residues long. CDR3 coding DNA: TGCGCCAGCAGGGCAATGGAGACCCAGTACTTC. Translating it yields CASRAMETQYF.

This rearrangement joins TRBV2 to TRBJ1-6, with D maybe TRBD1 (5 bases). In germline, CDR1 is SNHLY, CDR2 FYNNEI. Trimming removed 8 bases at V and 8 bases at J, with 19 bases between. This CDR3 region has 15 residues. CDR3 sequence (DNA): TGTGCCAGCGCTCCAACGGCCGGGACTTATTCACCCCTCCACTTT. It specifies CASAPTAGTYSPLHF.

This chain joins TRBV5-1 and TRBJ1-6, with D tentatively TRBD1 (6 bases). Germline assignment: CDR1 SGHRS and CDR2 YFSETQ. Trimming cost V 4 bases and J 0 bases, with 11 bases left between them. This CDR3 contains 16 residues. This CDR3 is CASSITGSSYNSPLHF. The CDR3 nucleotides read TGCGCCAGCAGCATCACAGGGAGCTCCTATAATTCACCCCTCCACTTT.

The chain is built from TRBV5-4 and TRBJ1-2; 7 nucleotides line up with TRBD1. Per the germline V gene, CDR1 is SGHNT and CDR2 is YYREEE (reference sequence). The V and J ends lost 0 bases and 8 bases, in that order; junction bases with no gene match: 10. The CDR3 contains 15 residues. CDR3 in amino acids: CASSLAGKGARGYTF. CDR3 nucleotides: TGTGCCAGCAGCTTGGCCGGAAAGGGGGCACGGGGCTACACCTTC.

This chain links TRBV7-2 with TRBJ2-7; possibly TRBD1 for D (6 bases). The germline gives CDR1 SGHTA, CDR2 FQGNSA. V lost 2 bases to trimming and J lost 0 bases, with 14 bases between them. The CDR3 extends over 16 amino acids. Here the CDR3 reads CASSLQGPPGSYEQYF. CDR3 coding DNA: TGTGCCAGCAGCTTACAGGGGCCTCCCGGCTCCTACGAGCAGTACTTC.

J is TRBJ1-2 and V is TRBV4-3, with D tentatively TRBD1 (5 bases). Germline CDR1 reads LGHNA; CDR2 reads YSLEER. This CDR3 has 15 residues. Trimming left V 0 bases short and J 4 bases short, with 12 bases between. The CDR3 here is CASSQDPPGRYGYTF. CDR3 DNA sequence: TGCGCCAGCAGCCAAGATCCTCCAGGGCGCTATGGCTACACCTTC.

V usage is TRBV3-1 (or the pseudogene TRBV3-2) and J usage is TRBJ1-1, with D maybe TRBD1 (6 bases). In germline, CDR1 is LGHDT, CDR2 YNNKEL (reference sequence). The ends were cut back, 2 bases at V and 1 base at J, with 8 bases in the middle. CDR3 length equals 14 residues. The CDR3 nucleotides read TGTGCCAGCAGCCAACAGGGGAGGAACACTGAAGCTTTCTTT. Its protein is CASSQQGRNTEAFF.

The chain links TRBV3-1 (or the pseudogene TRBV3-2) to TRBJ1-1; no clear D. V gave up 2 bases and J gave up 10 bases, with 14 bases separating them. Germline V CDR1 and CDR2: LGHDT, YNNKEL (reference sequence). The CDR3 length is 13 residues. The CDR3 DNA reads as TGTGCCAGCAGCCAACGAGACCTTCCGGGAGCTTTCTTT. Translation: CASSQRDLPGAFF.

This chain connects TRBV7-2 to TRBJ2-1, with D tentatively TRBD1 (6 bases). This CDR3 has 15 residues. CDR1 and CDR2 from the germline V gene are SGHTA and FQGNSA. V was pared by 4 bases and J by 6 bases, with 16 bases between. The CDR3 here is CASSSWDEGGNEQFF. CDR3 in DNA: TGTGCCAGCAGCTCGTGGGACGAAGGGGGCAATGAGCAGTTCTTC.

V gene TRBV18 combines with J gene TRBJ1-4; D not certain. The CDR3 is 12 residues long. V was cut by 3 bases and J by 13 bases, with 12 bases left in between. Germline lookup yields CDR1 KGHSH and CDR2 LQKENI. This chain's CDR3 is CASSPEAEGLFF. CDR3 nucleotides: TGTGCCAGCTCACCTGAGGCCGAAGGACTGTTTTTT. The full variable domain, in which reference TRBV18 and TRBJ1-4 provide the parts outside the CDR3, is NAGVMQNPRHLVRRRGQEARLRCSPMKGHSHVYWYRQLPEEGLKFMVYLQKENIIDESGMPKERFSAEFPKEGPSILRIQQVVRGDSAAYFCASSPEAEGLFFGSGTQLSVL.

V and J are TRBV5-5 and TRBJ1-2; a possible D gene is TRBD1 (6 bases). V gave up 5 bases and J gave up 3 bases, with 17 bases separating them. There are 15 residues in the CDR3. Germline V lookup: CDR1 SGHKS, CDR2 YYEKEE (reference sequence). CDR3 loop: CASRARGGVYYGYTF. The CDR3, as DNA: TGTGCCAGCAGAGCGAGGGGGGGCGTTTACTATGGCTACACCTTC.

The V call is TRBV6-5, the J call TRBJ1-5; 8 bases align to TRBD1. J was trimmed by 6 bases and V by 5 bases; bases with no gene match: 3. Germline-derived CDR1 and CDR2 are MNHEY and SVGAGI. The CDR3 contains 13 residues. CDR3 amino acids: CASSRDRGQPQHF. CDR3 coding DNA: TGTGCCAGCAGTCGCGACAGGGGTCAGCCCCAGCATTTT.

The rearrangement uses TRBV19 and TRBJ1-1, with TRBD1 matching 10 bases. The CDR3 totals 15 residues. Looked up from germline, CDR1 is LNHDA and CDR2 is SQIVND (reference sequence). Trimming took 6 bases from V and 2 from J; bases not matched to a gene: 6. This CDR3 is CASRTGTGDNTEAFF. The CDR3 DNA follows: TGTGCCAGTAGGACCGGGACAGGGGATAACACTGAAGCTTTCTTT.

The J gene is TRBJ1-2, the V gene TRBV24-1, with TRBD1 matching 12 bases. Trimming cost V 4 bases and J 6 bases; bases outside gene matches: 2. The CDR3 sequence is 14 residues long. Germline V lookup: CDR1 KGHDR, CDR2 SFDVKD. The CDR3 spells CATSEGTGGDGYTF. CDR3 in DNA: TGTGCCACCAGTGAGGGGACAGGGGGCGATGGCTACACCTTC.